This TCR beta chain was sequenced for a study of identical twins. J lost 1 base, V lost 6 bases, and 12 bases had no gene match. From germline, CDR1 is ENHRY and CDR2 SYGVKD. CDR3 length: 17 amino acids. Every one of the donors was a healthy Caucasian. MiXCR was run by TCRdb on the 5' RACE reads, yielding one entry per CDR3 protein. There are fewer than 650,000 distinct CDR3 sequences in the sample; 7.1% occur only once, and around 1.6% lies in the top ten. Details on this clonotype: Its antigen is not identified.

Study-wide findings and caveats: Abundant cord blood beta clonotypes carried fewer insertions; memory repertoires showed none.

The same sample was also used in a study of yellow fever vaccine responses in identical twins.

This TCR came from a woman aged 18-29 years in good health. The specimen sequenced was PBMCs. The V gene is TRBV10-3, the J gene TRBJ2-3, with TRBD2 identical over 8 bases. The CDR3 DNA follows: TGTGCCATCAGCAAACTAGCGGCCGGGGTCGGCACAGATACGCAGTATTTT. It encodes CAISKLAAGVGTDTQYF.